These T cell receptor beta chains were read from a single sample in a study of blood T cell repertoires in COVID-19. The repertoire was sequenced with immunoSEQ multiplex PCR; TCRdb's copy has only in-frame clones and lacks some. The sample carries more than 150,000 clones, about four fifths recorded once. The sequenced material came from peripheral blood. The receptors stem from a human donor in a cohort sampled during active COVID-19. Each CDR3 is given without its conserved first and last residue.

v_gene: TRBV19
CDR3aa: ASSISGQGNHEQY

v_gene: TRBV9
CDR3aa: ASSVFGGTQY

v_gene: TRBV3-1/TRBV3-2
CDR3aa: ASSQKGTSGSYEQY

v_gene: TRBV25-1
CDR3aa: ASSEPGENEKLF

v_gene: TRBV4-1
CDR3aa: ASSPLGGGTQY

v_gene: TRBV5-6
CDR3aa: ASSFSLSSSYNEQF

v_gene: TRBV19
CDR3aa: ASSLYRGAETQY

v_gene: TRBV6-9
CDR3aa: ASSPTPQGAEEQY

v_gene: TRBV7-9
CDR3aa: ASSLTVGAKTATNEKLF

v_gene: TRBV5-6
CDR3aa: ASRDAGGGYGYT

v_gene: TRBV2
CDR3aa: ASSGPRGSEGEQY

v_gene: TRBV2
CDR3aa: ASSIRRVGEKLF

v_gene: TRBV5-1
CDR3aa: ASSWGQGANEKLF

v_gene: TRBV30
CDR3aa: ASSGGVSEQY

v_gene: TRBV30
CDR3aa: AWSADRGGNQPQH